The 14 T cell receptor beta chains reported below all come from one sample, sequenced in a study of cytomegalovirus exposure and HLA in healthy donors. Produced via immunoSEQ multiplex PCR; TCRdb's table is partial and in-frame only. The repertoire holds about 170,000 clones, about nine tenths seen once, with roughly 6% in the top ten. The sequenced sample was PBMCs. The source is a woman in her 30s in good health and CMV-seronegative.

This clone appeared a single time. The CDR3 region has the DNA TGTGCCAGCAGTTACTCGAGGGAGCAGACCAGTCAGCCCCAGCATTTT. Translating gives CASSYSREQTSQPQHF. V and J are TRBV6-6 and TRBJ1-5; D not resolved. Germline lookup yields CDR1 MNHNY and CDR2 SVGAGI (reference sequence). The CDR3 is 16 residues long. The V gene lost 0 bases and the J gene lost 6 bases, with 15 bases spanning the gap.

The chain is built from TRBV7-9 and TRBJ1-1; D gene unclear. This CDR3 is 11 amino acids long. The germline V and J ends were trimmed by 4 bases and 7 bases, with 7 bases remaining between them. Germline CDR1 and CDR2: SEHNR and FQNEAQ (reference sequence). Written as DNA, the CDR3 is TGTGCCAGCAGCTCCAGCCTTGAAGCTTTCTTT. This translates into CASSSSLEAFF.

V gene TRBV15 combines with J gene TRBJ2-5; TRBD1 aligns across 7 bases. V lost 5 bases and J lost 5; bases outside the gene matches: 14. Per the germline V gene, CDR1 is LNHNV and CDR2 is YYDKDF (reference sequence). The CDR3 runs 16 residues. The CDR3 DNA follows: TGTGCCACCAGCCCTGACAGGGCTACCGACAGGGAGACCCAGTACTTC. It codes for CATSPDRATDRETQYF.

Concerning this clone: The CDR3 carries no conserved terminal phenylalanine or tryptophan, so it likely arises from a read error. The DNA is left out, because the CDR3 cannot be placed on it with certainty; the CDR3 is given as TCRdb lists it. The CDR3 loop reads CASSLHGTEY. This rearrangement joins TRBV28 to TRBJ1-1; the table's D call, TRBD1, has no DNA check behind it. From germline, CDR1 is MDHEN and CDR2 SYDVKM. The CDR3 is 10 residues long, counting both termini.

The genes are TRBV7-8 and TRBJ1-1, with 11 bases identical to TRBD1. The CDR3 covers 18 residues. With 5 bases clipped from V and 0 bases from J, the junction kept 11 bases outside the gene matches. Germline V gives CDR1 SGHVS, CDR2 FQNEAQ. The CDR3 loop is CASSPHLPGQGVNTEAFF. The CDR3 region has the DNA TGTGCCAGCAGCCCGCACCTTCCGGGACAGGGGGTGAACACTGAAGCTTTCTTT.

This clone showed up just a few times. This chain joins TRBV28 and TRBJ2-2; 7 bases line up with TRBD2. The CDR3 totals 16 residues. Germline V gives CDR1 MDHEN, CDR2 SYDVKM. The V gene end was trimmed by 6 bases and the J gene end by 4 bases; junction bases not matched to a gene: 11. CDR3 in amino acids: CASSAFSGGRTGELFF. The CDR3 coding sequence is TGTGCCAGCAGCGCCTTTTCGGGGGGACGCACCGGGGAGCTGTTTTTT.

This clone was counted between two and nine times. This chain joins TRBV7-3 and TRBJ2-7; possible D gene TRBD1, 6 bases. CDR1 and CDR2 (germline): SGHTA, FQGTGA. The V end was cut by 0 bases, the J end by 3 bases, with 6 bases between. This CDR3 contains 13 residues. This CDR3 reads CASSLTQGYEQYF. The CDR3 coding sequence is TGTGCCAGCAGCTTAACACAGGGCTACGAGCAGTACTTC.

Here the CDR3 reads CASSLTSSPTETQYF. The CDR3, as DNA: TGTGCCAGCAGCCTAACTAGCTCCCCGACAGAGACCCAGTACTTC. The rearrangement joins TRBV7-9 to TRBJ2-5; D might be TRBD2 (6 bases). CDR1 is SEHNR and CDR2 is FQNEAQ in the germline V gene (reference sequence). V gave up 5 bases and J gave up 4 bases, with 17 bases separating them. This CDR3 is built from 15 residues.

The CDR3 DNA sequence: TGTGCCAGCAGCCCCTCGGACCTCCTGGACGAGCAGTACTTC. Translated: CASSPSDLLDEQYF. The chain links TRBV9 to TRBJ2-7; D remains ambiguous. The CDR3 contains 14 residues. V lost 4 bases and J lost 5, with 16 bases in between. Germline V gene data show CDR1 as SGDLS and CDR2 as YYNGEE.

This chain links TRBV7-9 with TRBJ1-2; a possible D gene is TRBD1 (5 bases). The CDR3 totals 16 residues. The V and J ends lost 4 bases and 0 bases respectively, with 15 bases between them. CDR1 SEHNR and CDR2 FQNEAQ come from the germline V gene (reference sequence). CDR3 protein: CASSSTRSDTNYGYTF. CDR3 nucleotide sequence: TGTGCCAGCAGCTCAACACGCTCGGACACTAACTATGGCTACACCTTC.

This clone has a single count. The chain couples TRBV6-5 to TRBJ1-2, with D maybe TRBD1 (6 bases). The CDR3 totals 15 residues. Trimming stripped 2 bases from V and 3 bases from J, with 13 bases between. Per germline, CDR1 MNHEY and CDR2 SVGAGI. The CDR3 DNA reads as TGTGCCAGCAGTTACGATCCAGGGGCCGACTATGGCTACACCTTC. Protein: CASSYDPGADYGYTF.

The genes are TRBV7-8 and TRBJ2-1; TRBD2 is a possible D gene (6 bases). Germline loops: CDR1 SGHVS, CDR2 FQNEAQ. There are 13 residues in the CDR3. Trimming stripped 7 bases from V and 9 bases from J, with 16 bases between. The DNA for the CDR3 is TGTGCCAGCACCCCCGGCGGGGCGGGTGAGCAGTTCTTC. The encoded protein is CASTPGGAGEQFF.

This chain uses TRBV19 with TRBJ2-7, with 9 bases lining up with TRBD1. In germline, CDR1 is LNHDA, CDR2 SQIVND (reference sequence). The CDR3 loop spans 13 amino acids. The trim removed 10 bases at V and 4 bases at J, leaving 8 bases unmatched. The CDR3 protein is CATRGTGKYEQYF. The CDR3 region has the DNA TGTGCCACCCGGGGGACAGGGAAGTACGAGCAGTACTTC.

This chain links TRBV18 with TRBJ1-3; D ambiguous. Trimming cost V 3 bases and J 0 bases, with 3 bases left between them. This CDR3 contains 13 residues. Germline CDR1 and CDR2: KGHSH and LQKENI. CDR3 protein: CASSPGSGNTIYF. CDR3 in DNA: TGTGCCAGCTCACCGGGCTCTGGAAACACCATATATTTT.